This passage covers 17 T cell receptor beta chains from one sample sequenced in a study of T-cell reconstitution after alpha-beta-depleted transplantation in children. The TCRbeta library incorporated unique molecular identifiers. TCRdb reprocessed the PCR reads via MiXCR and lists one record per CDR3 protein. The sample shows about 540,000 distinct CDR3 sequences, approximately 30% of them seen only once. The starting material was PBMCs, obtained before TCRalphabeta/CD19-depleted stem cell transplant. The receptors were gathered from a boy under two years old with Wiskott-Aldrich syndrome, due to receive a stem cell transplant.

V is TRBV10-3 and J is TRBJ2-3, with D perhaps TRBD2 (5 bases). Germline loops: CDR1 ENHRY, CDR2 SYGVKD. The CDR3 is 14 amino acids. The V end lost 2 bases, the J end lost 0 bases, and 6 bases lay between the germline ends. CDR3 in DNA: TGTGCCATCAGTGAGGGCGGGAGCACAGATACGCAGTATTTT. Protein product: CAISEGGSTDTQYF.

The sample holds one count of this clonotype. Its ends do not fully match the called genes, so a read error is possible. The chain joins TRBV7-9 to TRBJ2-2; maybe TRBD2 (5 bases). Germline loops: CDR1 SEHNR, CDR2 FQNEAQ (reference sequence). The CDR3 extends over 13 amino acids. DNA for the CDR3: TGTGCCGGCAGCTTACTAGGCTCCGGGGAGCTGTTTTTT. Its translation is CAGSLLGSGELFF.

The V call is TRBV3-1, the J call TRBJ2-7, with 9 bases matching TRBD1. CDR1 is LGHDT, CDR2 YNNKEL, per germline (reference sequence). V gave up 4 bases and J gave up 5 bases; unmatched junction bases: 9. The CDR3 loop spans 15 amino acids. The CDR3 sequence is CASSRRQGVRNEQYF. DNA of the CDR3: TGTGCCAGCAGCCGGCGACAGGGGGTGAGGAACGAGCAGTACTTC.

V gene TRBV20-1 combines with J gene TRBJ2-5, with 16 bases aligning to TRBD2. The trim removed 5 bases at V and 5 bases at J, leaving 8 bases unmatched. CDR1 is DFQATT and CDR2 is SNEGSKA in the germline V gene (reference sequence). This CDR3 comprises 16 residues. Here the CDR3 DNA reads TGCAGTGCTTCCGGGACTAGCGGGAGGGCCGGGGAGACCCAGTACTTC. Its protein is CSASGTSGRAGETQYF.

The V call is TRBV28, the J call TRBJ2-3; 7 bases are a match to TRBD1. Germline-derived CDR1 and CDR2 are MDHEN and SYDVKM. V shed 5 bases, J shed 6 bases, and the junction held 14 bases outside the gene matches. The CDR3 totals 16 residues. Here the CDR3 DNA reads TGTGCCAGCAGTACCACGAGACGACAGGGATTGGATACGCAGTATTTT. Translating it yields CASSTTRRQGLDTQYF.

J is TRBJ2-5 and V is TRBV3-1, with TRBD2 matching 7 bases. This CDR3 has 16 amino acids. Germline values: CDR1 LGHDT, CDR2 YNNKEL (reference sequence). V dropped 5 bases and J dropped 4; count of bases not matched to a gene: 13. CDR3 loop: CASSGDLREKTETQYF. The DNA for the CDR3 is TGTGCCAGCAGCGGGGACTTGCGGGAGAAGACAGAGACCCAGTACTTC.

This CDR3 reads CASSSIPGHPNTEAFF. In nucleotides, the CDR3 is TGCGCCAGCAGCTCGATACCGGGACACCCGAACACTGAAGCTTTCTTT. The chain uses TRBV5-1 and TRBJ1-1; possibly TRBD1 for D (6 bases). This CDR3 region has 16 residues. CDR1 SGHRS and CDR2 YFSETQ come from the germline V gene. Trimming pared 3 bases from V and 1 base from J, leaving 16 bases between.

The chain recombines TRBV12-3 or TRBV12-4 with TRBJ2-1; no clear D. Trimming shortened V by 4 bases and J by 0 bases, and 13 bases separated the two germline ends. The CDR3 is made up of 16 amino acids. The chain's CDR3 is CASSWQASYSYNEQFF. The CDR3 nucleotides read TGTGCCAGCAGTTGGCAAGCTTCCTACTCCTACAATGAGCAGTTCTTC.

The chain combines TRBV5-5 with TRBJ2-3, with D uncertain. Germline CDR1 and CDR2: SGHKS and YYEKEE (reference sequence). The CDR3 runs to 11 residues. The V and J ends lost 4 bases and 10 bases respectively, with 10 bases between them. The CDR3 DNA reads TGTGCCAGCAGCATGGACGTACCGCAGTATTTT. It translates to CASSMDVPQYF.

V and J are TRBV20-1 and TRBJ2-1; 10 bases agree with TRBD2. With 6 bases clipped from V and 7 bases from J, the junction kept 12 bases outside the gene matches. The CDR3 loop spans 15 amino acids. The germline V gene encodes CDR1 DFQATT and CDR2 SNEGSKA (reference sequence). CDR3 nucleotides: TGCAGTGCCCACCGGCGAGCGGGAGGGGAAAATGAGCAGTTCTTC. It specifies CSAHRRAGGENEQFF.

The table lists this clonotype with a few counts. The chain employs TRBV7-3 and TRBJ2-2, with TRBD1 matching over 10 bases. Germline V gives CDR1 SGHTA, CDR2 FQGTGA. This CDR3 comprises 15 residues. V lost 2 bases to trimming and J lost 6 bases; unmatched junction nucleotides: 3. For the CDR3, the DNA is TGTGCCAGCAGCTTAGGGACAGGGGTATCCGGGGAGCTGTTTTTT. It encodes CASSLGTGVSGELFF.

The J gene is TRBJ1-2, the V gene TRBV5-1; TRBD1 matches 7 bases. The CDR3 extends over 14 amino acids. Germline trimming cut 0 bases from V and 5 bases from J; bases unmatched to any gene: 4. Looked up from germline, CDR1 is SGHRS and CDR2 is YFSETQ. The CDR3 loop is CASSLAQGQYGYTF. CDR3 sequence (DNA): TGCGCCAGCAGCTTGGCTCAGGGACAGTATGGCTACACCTTC.

The gene calls are TRBV5-1 and TRBJ2-4; TRBD1 or TRBD2 may be the D gene (5 bases each). The length of the CDR3 is 17 residues. Trimming shortened V by 3 bases and J by 5 bases, and 21 bases separated the two germline ends. Germline CDR1 SGHRS, CDR2 YFSETQ. The CDR3 protein is CASSSGFIDSIQNIQYF. The DNA of the CDR3 is TGCGCCAGCAGCTCGGGGTTTATCGACAGTATCCAAAACATTCAGTACTTC.

This clonotype was counted a few times. This chain links TRBV5-6 with TRBJ2-5, with D unresolved. Per the germline V gene, CDR1 is SGHDT and CDR2 is YYEEEE. V gave up 0 bases and J gave up 2 bases, with 8 bases separating them. The length of the CDR3 is 14 residues. The CDR3 reads CASSLDGLQETQYF. The CDR3 DNA reads as TGTGCCAGCAGCTTGGACGGTCTTCAAGAGACCCAGTACTTC.

This clonotype was picked up a small number of times. CDR3 in amino acids: CASGRNHNSPLHF. CDR3 sequence (DNA): TGTGCCAGCGGAAGAAACCATAATTCACCCCTCCACTTT. This chain connects TRBV5-5 to TRBJ1-6, with D unclear. This CDR3 is built from 13 residues. V gave up 7 bases and J gave up 5 bases, with 10 bases separating them. CDR1 SGHKS and CDR2 YYEKEE come from the germline V gene (reference sequence).

The chain carries TRBV27 and TRBJ2-7; 7 nucleotides align to TRBD2. CDR3 length: 15 amino acids. The trim removed 5 bases at V and 2 bases at J, leaving 9 bases unmatched. Germline CDR1 is MNHEY and CDR2 is SMNVEV (reference sequence). The CDR3 is CASSPQSGIPYEQYF. The DNA for the CDR3 is TGTGCCAGCAGTCCTCAAAGCGGGATCCCCTACGAGCAGTACTTC.

This clonotype was recorded a few times. CDR3 region: CSARDPGGSNDRTQYF. Written as DNA, the CDR3 is TGCAGTGCTAGAGATCCAGGCGGGAGTAACGACCGTACGCAGTATTTT. The chain recombines TRBV20-1 with TRBJ2-3, with 7 bases fitting TRBD2. The CDR3 runs to 16 residues. J was trimmed by 8 bases and V by 0 bases; bases with no gene match: 14. Germline V lookup: CDR1 DFQATT, CDR2 SNEGSKA (reference sequence).